A selection of T cell receptor beta chains follows, all from one sample in a study of T-cell memory formation after mild COVID-19. One entry per CDR3 protein results from TCRdb running MiXCR on the 5' RACE reads. The repertoire includes roughly 190,000 distinct CDR3 sequences, under 12% of them detected once, and 3% sits in the top ten. Material for sequencing was PBMCs or a T cell subset sorted from them (not recorded which). These receptors originate from a young man who had mild COVID-19 (a few samples of this study predate the infection). Cell type and time point are not known. Each CDR3 is given with its conserved first and last residue. A D gene is named only where the DNA matches it firmly. Only part of the rows carry a size: once, few, many, or a class if the clone is expanded.

CDR3 DNA: TGTGCCAGCAGTGTGGACAGGAAAGAGACCCAGTACTTC
CDR3 protein: CASSVDRKETQYF
D gene: TRBD1
clone size: NA
V gene: TRBV2
J gene: TRBJ2-5

CDR3 DNA: TGTGCCAGCAGCTTAGAGCGGGGGCGGGAGACCCAGTACTTC
CDR3 protein: CASSLERGRETQYF
D gene: TRBD2
clone size: many
V gene: TRBV7-2
J gene: TRBJ2-5

CDR3 DNA: TGCGCCAGCAGCTTGGGGGGGGTGTCGGATACGCAGTATTTT
CDR3 protein: CASSLGGVSDTQYF
D gene: NA
clone size: many
V gene: TRBV5-1
J gene: TRBJ2-3

CDR3 DNA: TGTGACAGCAGTTACAGGGGACCTCGGACTGAAGCTTTCTTT
CDR3 protein: CDSSYRGPRTEAFF
D gene: TRBD1
clone size: NA
V gene: TRBV12-3/TRBV12-4
J gene: TRBJ1-1

CDR3 DNA: TGTGCCAGCAGCCAGTACGCCACGGCCGCTACGCAGTATTTT
CDR3 protein: CASSQYATAATQYF
D gene: NA
clone size: NA
V gene: TRBV3-1
J gene: TRBJ2-3

CDR3 DNA: TGTGCCAGCAGCCCTACAGGGTCGAGCACAGATACGCAGTATTTT
CDR3 protein: CASSPTGSSTDTQYF
D gene: NA
clone size: NA
V gene: TRBV7-9
J gene: TRBJ2-3

CDR3 DNA: TGTGCCAGCAGCTTATTTCGGGGGGCCCAGTACTTC
CDR3 protein: CASSLFRGAQYF
D gene: TRBD2
clone size: NA
V gene: TRBV7-9
J gene: TRBJ2-5

CDR3 DNA: TGCAGTGCTAGAGAACATAAGACGGGCGAGCAGTACTTC
CDR3 protein: CSAREHKTGEQYF
D gene: NA
clone size: many
V gene: TRBV20-1
J gene: TRBJ2-7

CDR3 DNA: TGTGCCAGCAGCTTGTGGGCGTTGGGGGCCAACGTCCTGACTTTC
CDR3 protein: CASSLWALGANVLTF
D gene: NA
clone size: NA
V gene: TRBV7-9
J gene: TRBJ2-6

CDR3 DNA: TGTGCCAGCAGCCCCAAGGCCAGGCTTGGTTCCGAGCAGTACTTC
CDR3 protein: CASSPKARLGSEQYF
D gene: NA
clone size: many
V gene: TRBV7-9
J gene: TRBJ2-7

CDR3 DNA: TGTGCCAGCACCGGAGGGTCTAACACTGAAGCTTTCTTT
CDR3 protein: CASTGGSNTEAFF
D gene: NA
clone size: NA
V gene: TRBV12-3/TRBV12-4
J gene: TRBJ1-1

CDR3 DNA: TGCAGCGTTGGGACAGGAGGGAATGAGCAGTTCTTC
CDR3 protein: CSVGTGGNEQFF
D gene: NA
clone size: few
V gene: TRBV29-1
J gene: TRBJ2-1

CDR3 DNA: TGCGCCAGCAGCACTTTGGGCGGGGGAACCCAATCGGATACGCAGTATTTT
CDR3 protein: CASSTLGGGTQSDTQYF
D gene: TRBD2
clone size: many
V gene: TRBV5-1
J gene: TRBJ2-3

CDR3 DNA: TGCGCCAGCAGCCAAGATCGGAAGGCTAGCACAGGTACGCAGTATTTT
CDR3 protein: CASSQDRKASTGTQYF
D gene: NA
clone size: few
V gene: TRBV4-1
J gene: TRBJ2-3

CDR3 DNA: TGTGCCAGCAGTTACGGGGTAGGGGGGGCCTACAATGAGCAGTTCTTC
CDR3 protein: CASSYGVGGAYNEQFF
D gene: NA
clone size: few
V gene: TRBV6-5
J gene: TRBJ2-1

CDR3 DNA: TGTGCCACCAGTGAGGCAGAGAATCAGCCCCAGCATTTT
CDR3 protein: CATSEAENQPQHF
D gene: NA
clone size: few
V gene: TRBV24-1
J gene: TRBJ1-5

CDR3 DNA: TGCGCCAGCAGCTTGGGGACTAGACAAGAGACCCAGTACTTC
CDR3 protein: CASSLGTRQETQYF
D gene: TRBD2
clone size: NA
V gene: TRBV5-1
J gene: TRBJ2-5

CDR3 DNA: TGCGCCAGCAGCCAAGCTCCGGGACAGGGGGTCTCTGGGGCCAACGTCCTGACTTTC
CDR3 protein: CASSQAPGQGVSGANVLTF
D gene: TRBD1
clone size: few
V gene: TRBV4-1
J gene: TRBJ2-6

CDR3 DNA: TGCAGTGCTAGAGGAGGAAGGGTAAGGAATGAGCAGTTCTTC
CDR3 protein: CSARGGRVRNEQFF
D gene: NA
clone size: few
V gene: TRBV20-1
J gene: TRBJ2-1

CDR3 DNA: TGCGCCAGCAGCTCCCCCCAGGACTACGAGCAGTACTTC
CDR3 protein: CASSSPQDYEQYF
D gene: NA
clone size: many
V gene: TRBV5-1
J gene: TRBJ2-7

CDR3 DNA: TGTGCCAGCAGCTTGGGGGTGGCTGGGAACACTGAAGCTTTCTTT
CDR3 protein: CASSLGVAGNTEAFF
D gene: NA
clone size: few
V gene: TRBV5-6
J gene: TRBJ1-1

CDR3 DNA: TGTGCCAGTAGTAACCCGCGGACAGGAATTACTGAAGCTTTCTTT
CDR3 protein: CASSNPRTGITEAFF
D gene: TRBD1
clone size: NA
V gene: TRBV19
J gene: TRBJ1-1

CDR3 DNA: TGCAGTGCTTCTCCACCGGGTCTCACTGGGGCCAACGTCCTGACTTTC
CDR3 protein: CSASPPGLTGANVLTF
D gene: NA
clone size: many
V gene: TRBV20-1
J gene: TRBJ2-6

CDR3 DNA: TGTGCCAGCAGCCCCCGGCGGGGGGCGGGGAATGAGCAGTTCTTC
CDR3 protein: CASSPRRGAGNEQFF
D gene: TRBD2
clone size: NA
V gene: TRBV7-2
J gene: TRBJ2-1

CDR3 DNA: TGTGCCAGCAGCCAAGTGCCCAGCGGGGGCACGAACACCGGGGAGCTGTTTTTT
CDR3 protein: CASSQVPSGGTNTGELFF
D gene: TRBD2
clone size: NA
V gene: TRBV3-1
J gene: TRBJ2-2

CDR3 DNA: TGTGCCAGCAGTGAATATTCAAGGGGCAACGAGCAGTACTTC
CDR3 protein: CASSEYSRGNEQYF
D gene: NA
clone size: NA
V gene: TRBV25-1
J gene: TRBJ2-7

CDR3 DNA: TGTGCCAGCAGTCCACCAGCGGGGACGAATTCACCCCTCCACTTT
CDR3 protein: CASSPPAGTNSPLHF
D gene: NA
clone size: many
V gene: TRBV3-1
J gene: TRBJ1-6